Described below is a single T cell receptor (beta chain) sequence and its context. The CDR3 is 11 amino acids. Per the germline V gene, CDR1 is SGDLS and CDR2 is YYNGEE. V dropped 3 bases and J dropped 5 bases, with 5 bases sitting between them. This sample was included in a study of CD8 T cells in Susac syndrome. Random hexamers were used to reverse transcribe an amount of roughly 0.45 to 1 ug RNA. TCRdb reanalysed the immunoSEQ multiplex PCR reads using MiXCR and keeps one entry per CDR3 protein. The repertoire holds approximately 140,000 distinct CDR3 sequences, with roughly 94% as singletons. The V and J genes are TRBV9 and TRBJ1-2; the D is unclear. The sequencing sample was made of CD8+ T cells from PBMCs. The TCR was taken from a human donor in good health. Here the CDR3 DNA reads TGTGCCAGCAGCGGGTCTTATGGCTACACCTTC. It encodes CASSGSYGYTF.